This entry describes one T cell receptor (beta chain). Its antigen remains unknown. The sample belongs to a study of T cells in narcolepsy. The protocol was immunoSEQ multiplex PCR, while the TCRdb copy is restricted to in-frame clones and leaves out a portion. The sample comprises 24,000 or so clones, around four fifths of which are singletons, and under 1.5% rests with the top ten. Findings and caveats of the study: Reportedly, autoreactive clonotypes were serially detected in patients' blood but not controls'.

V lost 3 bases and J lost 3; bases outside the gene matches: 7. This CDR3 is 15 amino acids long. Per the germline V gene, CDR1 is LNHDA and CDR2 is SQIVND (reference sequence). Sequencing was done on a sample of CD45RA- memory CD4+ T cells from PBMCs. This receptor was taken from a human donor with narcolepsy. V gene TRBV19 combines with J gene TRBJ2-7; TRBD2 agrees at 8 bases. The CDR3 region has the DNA TGTGCCAGTAGTATTGGAGCGGGGGCCTTCTACGAGCAGTACTTC. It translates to CASSIGAGAFYEQYF.